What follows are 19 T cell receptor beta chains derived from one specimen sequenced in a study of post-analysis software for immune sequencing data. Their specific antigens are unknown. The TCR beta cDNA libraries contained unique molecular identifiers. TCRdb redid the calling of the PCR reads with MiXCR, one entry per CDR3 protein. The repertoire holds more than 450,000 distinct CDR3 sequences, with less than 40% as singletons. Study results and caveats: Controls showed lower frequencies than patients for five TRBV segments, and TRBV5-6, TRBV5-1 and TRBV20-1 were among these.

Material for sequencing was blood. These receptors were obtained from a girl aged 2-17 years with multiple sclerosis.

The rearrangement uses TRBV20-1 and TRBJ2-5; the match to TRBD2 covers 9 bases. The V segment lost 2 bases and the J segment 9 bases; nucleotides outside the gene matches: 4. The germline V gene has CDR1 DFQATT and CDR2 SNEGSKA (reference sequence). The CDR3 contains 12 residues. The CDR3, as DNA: TGCAGTGCTAGACTAGCGGGGTTGCCCCAGTACTTC. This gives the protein CSARLAGLPQYF.

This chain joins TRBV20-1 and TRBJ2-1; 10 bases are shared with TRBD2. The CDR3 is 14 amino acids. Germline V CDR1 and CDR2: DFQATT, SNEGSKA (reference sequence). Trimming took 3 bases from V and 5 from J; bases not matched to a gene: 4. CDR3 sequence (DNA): TGCAGTGCTAGCTGGCTAGCGGGGGACAATGAGCAGTTCTTC. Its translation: CSASWLAGDNEQFF.

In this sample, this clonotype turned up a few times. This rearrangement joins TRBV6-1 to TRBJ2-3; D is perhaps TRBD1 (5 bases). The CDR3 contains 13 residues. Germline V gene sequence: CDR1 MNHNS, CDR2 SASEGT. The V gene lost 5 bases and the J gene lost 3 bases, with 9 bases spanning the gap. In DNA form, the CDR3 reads TGTGCCAGCAGTCATGACAGAACAGATACGCAGTATTTT. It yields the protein CASSHDRTDTQYF.

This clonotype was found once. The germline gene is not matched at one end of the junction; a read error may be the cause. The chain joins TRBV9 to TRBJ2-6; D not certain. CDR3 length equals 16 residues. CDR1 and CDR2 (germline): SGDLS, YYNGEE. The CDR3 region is CVSSDGWSSGANVLTF. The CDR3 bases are TGTGTCAGCAGCGACGGGTGGAGCTCTGGGGCCAACGTCCTGACTTTC. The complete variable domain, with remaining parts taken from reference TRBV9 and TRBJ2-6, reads DSGVTQTPKHLITATGQRVTLRCSPRSGDLSVYWYQQSLDQGLQFLIQYYNGEERAKGNILERFSAQQFPDLHSELNLSSLELGDSALYFCVSSDGWSSGANVLTFGAGSRLTVL.

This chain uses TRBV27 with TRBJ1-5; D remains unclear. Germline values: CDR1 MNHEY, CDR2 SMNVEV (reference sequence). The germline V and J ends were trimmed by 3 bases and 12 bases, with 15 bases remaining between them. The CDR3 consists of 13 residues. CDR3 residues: CASSLLGQARQHF. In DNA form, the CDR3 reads TGTGCCAGCAGTTTGCTTGGGCAGGCACGCCAGCATTTT.

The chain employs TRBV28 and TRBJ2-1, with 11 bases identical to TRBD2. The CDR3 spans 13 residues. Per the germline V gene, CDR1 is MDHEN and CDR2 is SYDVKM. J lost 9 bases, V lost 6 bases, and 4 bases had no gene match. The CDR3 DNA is TGTGCCAGCAGGTTAGCGGGGGGGTTTGAGCAGTTCTTC. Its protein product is CASRLAGGFEQFF.

CDR3 nucleotides: TGCGCCAGCAGCTTGGATGATGTCGTAGTTGAGCAGTTCTTC. Translation: CASSLDDVVVEQFF. This chain connects TRBV5-1 to TRBJ2-1; no firm D call. The CDR3 extends over 14 amino acids. Germline loops: CDR1 SGHRS, CDR2 YFSETQ. The V gene lost 0 bases and the J gene lost 9 bases, with 13 bases spanning the gap.

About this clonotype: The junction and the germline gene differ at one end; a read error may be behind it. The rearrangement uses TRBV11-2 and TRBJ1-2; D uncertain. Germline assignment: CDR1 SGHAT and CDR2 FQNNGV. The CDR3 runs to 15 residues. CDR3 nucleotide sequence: TGTGCCAGCAGTTTAGATGAGGTCCGTCGCTATGGCTACACCTTC. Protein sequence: CASSLDEVRRYGYTF.

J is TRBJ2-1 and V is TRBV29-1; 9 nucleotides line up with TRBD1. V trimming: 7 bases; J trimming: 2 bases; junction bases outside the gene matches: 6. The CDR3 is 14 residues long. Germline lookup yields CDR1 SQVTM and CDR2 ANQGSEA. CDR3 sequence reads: CSDLTGGAYNEQFF. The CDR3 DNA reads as TGCAGCGATCTTACAGGGGGCGCCTACAATGAGCAGTTCTTC.

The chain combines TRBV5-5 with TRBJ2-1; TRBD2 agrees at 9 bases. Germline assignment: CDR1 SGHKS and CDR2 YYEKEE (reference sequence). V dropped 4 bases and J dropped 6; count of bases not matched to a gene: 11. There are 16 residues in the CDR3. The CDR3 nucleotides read TGTGCCAGCAGCCAAATTACCGGGACTAGCTTCAATGAGCAGTTCTTC. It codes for CASSQITGTSFNEQFF.

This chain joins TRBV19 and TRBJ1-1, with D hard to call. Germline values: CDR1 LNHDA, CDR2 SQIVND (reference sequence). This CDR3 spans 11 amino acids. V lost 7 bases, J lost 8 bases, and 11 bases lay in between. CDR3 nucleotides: TGTGCCAGTACCCCGGGAATCGAAGCTTTCTTT. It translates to CASTPGIEAFF.

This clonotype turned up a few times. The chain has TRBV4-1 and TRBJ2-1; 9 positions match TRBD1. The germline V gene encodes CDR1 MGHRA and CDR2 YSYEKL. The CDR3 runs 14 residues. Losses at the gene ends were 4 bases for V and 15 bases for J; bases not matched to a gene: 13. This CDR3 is CASSLGQGTSSRFF. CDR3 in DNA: TGCGCCAGCAGCCTGGGACAGGGAACTTCGTCCCGGTTCTTC.

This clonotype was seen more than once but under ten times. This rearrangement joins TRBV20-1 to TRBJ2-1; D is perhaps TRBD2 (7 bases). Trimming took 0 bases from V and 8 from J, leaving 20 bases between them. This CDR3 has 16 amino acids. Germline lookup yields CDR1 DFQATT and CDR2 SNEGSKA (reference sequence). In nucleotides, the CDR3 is TGCAGTGCTAGAGATCTGGCGGGGGCCGACCTAGATGAGCAGTTCTTC. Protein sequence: CSARDLAGADLDEQFF.

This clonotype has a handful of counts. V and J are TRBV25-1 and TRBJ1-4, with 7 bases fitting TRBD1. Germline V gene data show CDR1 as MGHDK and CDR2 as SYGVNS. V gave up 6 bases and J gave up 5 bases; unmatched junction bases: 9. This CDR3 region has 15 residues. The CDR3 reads CASRGPGQTNEKLFF. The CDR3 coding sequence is TGTGCCAGCAGGGGCCCGGGACAGACGAATGAAAAACTGTTTTTT.

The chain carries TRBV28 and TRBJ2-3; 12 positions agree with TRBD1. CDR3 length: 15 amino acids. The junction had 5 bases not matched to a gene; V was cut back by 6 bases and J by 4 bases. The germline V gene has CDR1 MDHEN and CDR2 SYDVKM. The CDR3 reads CASSAGTGGADTQYF. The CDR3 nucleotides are TGTGCCAGCAGCGCCGGGACAGGGGGCGCAGATACGCAGTATTTT. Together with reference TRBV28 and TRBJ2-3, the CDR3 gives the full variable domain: DVKVTQSSRYLVKRTGEKVFLECVQDMDHENMFWYRQDPGLGLRLIYFSYDVKMKEKGDIPEGYSVSREKKERFSLILESASTNQTSMYLCASSAGTGGADTQYFGPGTRLTVL.

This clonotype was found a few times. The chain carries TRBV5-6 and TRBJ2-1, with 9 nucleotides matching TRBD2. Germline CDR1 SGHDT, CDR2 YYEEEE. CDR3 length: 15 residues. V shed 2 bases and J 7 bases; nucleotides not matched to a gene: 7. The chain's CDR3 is CASSFGGGAGNEQFF. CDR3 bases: TGTGCCAGCAGCTTTGGCGGGGGGGCTGGGAATGAGCAGTTCTTC.

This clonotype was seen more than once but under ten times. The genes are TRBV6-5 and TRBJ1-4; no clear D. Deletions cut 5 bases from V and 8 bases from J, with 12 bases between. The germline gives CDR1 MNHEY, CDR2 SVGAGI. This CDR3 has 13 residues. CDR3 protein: CASSKVAAEKLFF. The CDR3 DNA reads TGTGCCAGCAGTAAGGTGGCAGCCGAAAAACTGTTTTTT.

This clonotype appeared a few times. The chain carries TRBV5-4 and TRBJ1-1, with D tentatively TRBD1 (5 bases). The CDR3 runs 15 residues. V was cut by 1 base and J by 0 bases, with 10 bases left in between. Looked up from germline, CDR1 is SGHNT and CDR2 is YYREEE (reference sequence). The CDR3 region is CASSLIAGMNTEAFF. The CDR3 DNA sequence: TGTGCCAGCAGCTTGATCGCAGGGATGAACACTGAAGCTTTCTTT.

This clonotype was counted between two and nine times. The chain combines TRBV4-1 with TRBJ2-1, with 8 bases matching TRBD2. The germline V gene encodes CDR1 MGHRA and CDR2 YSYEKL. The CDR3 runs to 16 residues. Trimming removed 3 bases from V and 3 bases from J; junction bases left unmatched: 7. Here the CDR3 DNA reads TGCGCCAGCAGCCAGGCCCGGGGGGGTATCTACAATGAGCAGTTCTTC. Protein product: CASSQARGGIYNEQFF.